These 13 T cell receptor beta chains came from one sample sequenced in a study of human T cells and chemical hapten exposure. Time point in this sample: patch test 2, 6 weeks after DPC sensitization. This sample's treatment: therapeutic diphenylcyclopropenone sensitization with weekly scalp DPC. Each CDR3 protein is one row after TCRdb ran MiXCR on the RACE reads. The repertoire has about 96,000 distinct CDR3 sequences, about 9.3% of them found once; the top ten carry approximately 2%. The sequencing used whole blood, collected in connection with sensitization to the hapten diphenylcyclopropenone (DPC). Every receptor here comes from a woman aged 35 to 49 with alopecia areata. Some clones in this sample may be carry-over from other donors' samples.

This clonotype has a handful of counts. V usage is TRBV6-2 or TRBV6-3 and J usage is TRBJ1-1; no reliable D call. With 2 bases removed from V and 5 bases from J, the gap between germline ends came to 12 bases. Germline V gene data show CDR1 as MNHEY and CDR2 as SVGEGT. This CDR3 comprises 14 residues. CDR3 in amino acids: CASSYGGWKTEAFF. Here the CDR3 DNA reads TGTGCCAGCAGTTACGGTGGGTGGAAGACTGAAGCTTTCTTT.

The J gene is TRBJ2-1, the V gene TRBV29-1, with unresolved D. Between the trimmed V and J ends, which lost 3 bases and 3 bases, there was a span of 15 bases. This CDR3 spans 15 amino acids. CDR1 is SQVTM and CDR2 is ANQGSEA in the germline V gene. The CDR3 region has the DNA TGCAGCGTTGACAGCACACAGTCCTTCTACAATGAGCAGTTCTTC. Its protein is CSVDSTQSFYNEQFF.

This chain uses TRBV9 with TRBJ2-6; D remains ambiguous. Germline loops: CDR1 SGDLS, CDR2 YYNGEE. This CDR3 is 15 amino acids long. V lost 3 bases to trimming and J lost 1 base, with 8 bases between them. CDR3 amino acids: CASSDERSGANVLTF. Here the CDR3 DNA reads TGTGCCAGCAGCGATGAAAGATCTGGGGCCAACGTCCTGACTTTC.

The genes are TRBV5-6 and TRBJ2-2, with D maybe TRBD1 (7 bases). Germline lookup yields CDR1 SGHDT and CDR2 YYEEEE. The CDR3 length is 16 residues. V lost 4 bases to trimming and J lost 1 base, with 14 bases between them. The CDR3 here is CASSVWRDRNTGELFF. The CDR3 bases are TGTGCCAGCAGCGTCTGGCGGGACAGGAACACCGGGGAGCTGTTTTTT.

This clonotype was counted ten times or more. The chain recombines TRBV4-2 with TRBJ2-7, with TRBD1 matching over 8 bases. J lost 5 bases, V lost 1 base, and 10 bases had no gene match. CDR1 and CDR2 (germline): LGHNA, YNFKEQ. The CDR3 covers 16 residues. This CDR3 is CASSQGRGTGIHEQYF. Written as DNA, the CDR3 is TGTGCCAGCAGCCAAGGCCGCGGGACAGGTATCCACGAGCAGTACTTC.

This clonotype was detected ten times or more. The CDR3 spells CASSRGQGRCADEQFF. As DNA, the CDR3 is TGTGCCAGCAGCCGAGGACAGGGAAGGTGTGCGGATGAGCAGTTCTTC. The chain links TRBV21-1 to TRBJ2-1; the table's D gene call, TRBD1, was not cross checked with the DNA. TRBV21-1 is shown as a pseudogene. CDR3 length: 16 residues.

This clonotype has a count of ten or more. The genes are TRBV20-1 and TRBJ2-1; TRBD2 is a possible D gene (5 bases). The V end was cut by 3 bases, the J end by 9 bases, with 9 bases between. This CDR3 has 11 residues. Germline V gene data show CDR1 as DFQATT and CDR2 as SNEGSKA (reference sequence). CDR3 protein: CSASDGGEQFF. In DNA, the CDR3 is TGCAGTGCTAGCGACGGAGGTGAGCAGTTCTTC.

The gene calls are TRBV6-2 or TRBV6-3 and TRBJ2-1, with TRBD2 as a possible D gene (5 bases). CDR1 MNHEY and CDR2 SVGEGT come from the germline V gene. V lost 5 bases, J lost 10 bases, and 15 bases lay in between. The CDR3 loop spans 13 amino acids. Here the CDR3 DNA reads TGTGCCAGCAGTGACCGTAACGGGAACGAGCAGTTCTTC. Protein sequence: CASSDRNGNEQFF.

This clonotype was recorded a few times. The rearrangement uses TRBV6-5 and TRBJ2-7; D gene uncertain. Trimming removed 0 bases at V and 5 bases at J, with 8 bases between. The CDR3 has 13 residues. Germline CDR1 and CDR2: MNHEY and SVGAGI. The CDR3 loop is CASSYSLGNEQYF. Here the CDR3 DNA reads TGTGCCAGCAGTTACTCCTTGGGGAACGAGCAGTACTTC.

Concerning this clonotype itself: This could be a read error, since a much larger clone is one nucleotide away. The rearrangement joins TRBV7-9 to TRBJ2-3; either TRBD1 or TRBD2 may supply D (5 bases each). CDR3 length equals 15 residues. From germline, CDR1 is SEHNR and CDR2 FQNEAQ (reference sequence). The CDR3 region has the DNA TGTGCCAGCAGCTTACTACAGGCTAGCATAGATACGCAGTATTTT. Translated, it gives CASSLLQASIDTQYF. Variable domain in full (rest from reference TRBV7-9 and TRBJ2-3): DTGVSQNPRHKITKRGQNVTFRCDPISEHNRLYWYRQTLGQGPEFLTYFQNEAQLEKSRLLSDRFSAERPKGSFSTLEIQRTEQGDSAMYLCASSLLQASIDTQYFGPGTRLTVL.

This clonotype was observed a handful of times. The chain joins TRBV9 to TRBJ2-1; D might be TRBD2 (6 bases). The CDR3 extends over 15 amino acids. Germline lookup yields CDR1 SGDLS and CDR2 YYNGEE. Trimming removed 4 bases from V and 2 bases from J, with 13 bases in between. CDR3 sequence (DNA): TGTGCCAGCAGCCCCGAGGGACTGCCCTACAATGAGCAGTTCTTC. Amino acid sequence: CASSPEGLPYNEQFF.

This clonotype came up a few times. V and J are TRBV12-3 or TRBV12-4 and TRBJ1-1, with D possibly matching TRBD1 (6 bases). The CDR3 is 16 residues long. V was shortened by 7 bases and J by 5 bases, with 23 bases between the two germline ends. The DNA for the CDR3 is TGTGCCAGCATCCCCCCTAGGACAGCCCCCTTGACTGAAGCTTTCTTT. Its translation is CASIPPRTAPLTEAFF.

The sample holds a few counts of this clonotype. This rearrangement joins TRBV7-2 to TRBJ1-6; 8 positions agree with TRBD1. The ends lost 5 bases at V and 10 bases at J; junction bases unmatched: 4. The germline V gene has CDR1 SGHTA and CDR2 FQGNSA. The CDR3 contains 13 residues. CDR3 region: CASSPGQGSPLHF. The CDR3 DNA is TGTGCCAGCAGCCCCGGACAGGGCTCACCCCTCCACTTT.